This T cell receptor (beta chain) was sequenced during a study of metastatic and nonmetastatic thyroid tumors. Every patient was untreated before thyroid surgery. V lost 0 bases and J lost 3, with 7 bases in between. The V gene's germline CDR1 is SGDLS and CDR2 YYNGEE. CDR3 length: 14 amino acids. TCRdb reanalyzed the PCR reads via MiXCR. The sample lists about 93,000 clones, about 9.1% occurring once. The V gene is TRBV9, the J gene TRBJ2-1, with D possibly matching TRBD2 (6 bases). This TCR was recovered from a female donor with papillary thyroid cancer or a benign thyroid nodule (not recorded which). Some clones in this sample may be carry-over from other donors' samples. Sequenced material: blood. This chain's CDR3 is CASSVAGVYNEQFF. In nucleotides, the CDR3 is TGTGCCAGCAGCGTAGCGGGGGTCTACAATGAGCAGTTCTTC.